The TCR beta chain under discussion was sequenced for a study of CD8+ T cells in alopecia areata. About the research overall: The drug, oral tofacitinib, was given to treated patients at 5 to 10 mg twice daily.

Per the germline V gene, CDR1 is SEHNR and CDR2 is FQNEAQ (reference sequence). The CDR3 extends over 16 amino acids. V shed 2 bases and J 6 bases; nucleotides not matched to a gene: 6. Treatment in this sample: oral pan-JAK inhibitor, 5-10 mg twice daily. From alopecia areata patients, lesional scalp punch biopsies and peripheral blood were collected. Concerning this clone itself: Its antigen is unknown.

Study results and limitations: With patients, TCR sharing proved less clear than in mice, a difference possibly related to HLA. Having one nonresponder leaves uncertain how baseline CD8+ expansion relates to response.

Reverse transcription of extracted RNA yielded cDNA, which provided the sequencing template. The repertoire was sequenced with immunoSEQ multiplex PCR; TCRdb's copy has only in-frame clones and lacks some. The sample records more than 90,000 clones, approximately 59% being singletons. Specimen: CD8+ T cells sorted from blood, collected at week 4, from a patient treated with tofacitinib. The V call is TRBV7-9, the J call TRBJ1-6; the match to TRBD1 covers 8 bases. The TCR was taken from a human donor with alopecia areata. The CDR3 reads CASSLTGQAFNSPLHF. The CDR3, as DNA: TGTGCCAGCAGCTTAACGGGACAGGCCTTTAATTCACCCCTCCACTTT.